This is a list of T cell receptor beta chains from one sample in a study of blood T cell repertoires in COVID-19. Produced via immunoSEQ multiplex PCR; TCRdb's table is partial and in-frame only. Here the sample spans approximately 260,000 clones, nearly 90% being singletons. The source material was peripheral blood. These receptors came from a woman aged 40 to 50 who had recovered from COVID-19. Both conserved end residues are part of each CDR3. A D gene is named only where the DNA matches it firmly. Where a row states a size, it is once, few, many or the class of an expanded clone; other rows omit it.

>TRBD1|TRBJ1-5|.|TRBV7-3
CASSFSLRTGGGQPQHF
TGTGCCAGCAGCTTTTCGCTTCGGACAGGGGGTGGGCAGCCCCAGCATTTT
>TRBD1|TRBJ2-5|once|TRBV27
CASRPDRGRQTQYF
TGTGCCAGCAGACCCGACAGGGGCAGGCAGACCCAGTACTTC
>TRBD2|TRBJ2-7|few|TRBV4-2
CASSPDRGAGGGYEQYF
TGTGCCAGCAGCCCCGATCGGGGAGCGGGGGGCGGCTACGAGCAGTACTTC
>TRBD1|TRBJ1-4|.|TRBV28
CASSLGQGHEKLFF
TGTGCCAGCAGTTTAGGACAGGGACATGAAAAACTGTTTTTT
>.|TRBJ1-5|.|TRBV3-1/TRBV3-2
CASSQGSGSRNQPQHF
TGTGCCAGCAGCCAAGGATCGGGGAGTAGAAATCAGCCCCAGCATTTT
>TRBD1|TRBJ2-5|.|TRBV19
CASSPTGGETQYF
TGTGCCAGTAGCCCCACAGGGGGAGAGACCCAGTACTTC
>.|TRBJ1-6|.|TRBV6-5
CASSIAAGHNSPLHF
TGTGCCAGCAGTATCGCGGCAGGGCATAATTCACCCCTCCACTTT
>TRBD2|TRBJ2-7|.|TRBV18
CASSPRLAGQNEQYF
TGTGCCAGCTCACCACGACTAGCGGGACAAAACGAGCAGTACTTC
>.|TRBJ1-5|.|TRBV30
CAWSEGQGGSNQPQHF
TGTGCCTGGAGTGAGGGGCAGGGAGGGAGCAATCAGCCCCAGCATTTT
>TRBD2|TRBJ2-3|.|TRBV5-1
CASSLVGGGAADTQYF
TGCGCCAGCAGCTTGGTTGGCGGGGGGGCGGCAGATACGCAGTATTTT
>.|TRBJ2-6|.|TRBV5-6
CASGLQGMTGANVLTF
TGTGCCAGCGGATTACAGGGAATGACTGGGGCCAACGTCCTGACTTTC
>.|TRBJ2-3|once|TRBV19
CASSSRVSGTSTDTQYF
TGTGCCAGTAGTTCTAGAGTCTCCGGGACAAGCACAGATACGCAGTATTTT
>TRBD1|TRBJ1-6|.|TRBV5-1
CASSLAGQGYSPLHF
TGCGCCAGCAGCTTGGCGGGACAGGGCTATTCACCCCTCCACTTT
>TRBD2|TRBJ2-7|.|TRBV5-1
CASSPLAGGLEQYF
TGCGCCAGCAGCCCACTAGCGGGGGGGCTCGAGCAGTACTTC
>.|TRBJ1-4|.|TRBV30
CAWSPPDGATNEKLFF
TGTGCCTGGAGTCCCCCCGACGGAGCAACTAATGAAAAACTGTTTTTT
>.|TRBJ2-7|.|TRBV4-3
CASSQDRDYEQYF
TGCGCCAGCAGCCAAGATCGGGACTACGAGCAGTACTTC
>TRBD1|TRBJ2-7|.|TRBV7-9
CASSTGTGIYEQYF
TGTGCCAGCAGCACAGGGACAGGCATCTACGAGCAGTACTTC
>.|TRBJ2-1|.|TRBV5-5
CASSQLHYEQFF
TGTGCCAGCAGCCAACTACACTATGAGCAGTTCTTC
>TRBD2|TRBJ2-7|.|TRBV19
CASSISARGAYEQYF
TGTGCCAGTAGTATTTCCGCCCGGGGGGCCTACGAGCAGTACTTC
>TRBD2|TRBJ2-7|.|TRBV4-1
CASSQGLAGTPLYF
TGCGCCAGCAGCCAAGGACTAGCGGGGACCCCGCTGTACTTC
>TRBD1|TRBJ2-2|.|TRBV3-1/TRBV3-2
CASSRQGGLGGELFF
TGTGCCAGCAGCAGACAGGGGGGTTTGGGCGGGGAGCTGTTTTTT
>TRBD2|TRBJ2-7|once|TRBV5-1
CASSLAPGGTYEQYF
TGCGCCAGCAGCTTGGCCCCGGGGGGAACCTACGAGCAGTACTTC
>TRBD1|TRBJ2-5|.|TRBV5-8
CASSYDRVETQYF
TGTGCCAGCAGCTACGACAGGGTAGAGACCCAGTACTTC
>.|TRBJ2-1|.|TRBV7-9
CASSSGDYNEQFF
TGTGCCAGCAGCTCAGGGGACTACAATGAGCAGTTCTTC
>.|TRBJ1-5|.|TRBV28
CASSFPPGRRDQPQHF
TGTGCCAGCAGTTTCCCCCCGGGACGGAGGGATCAGCCCCAGCATTTT
>TRBD1|TRBJ2-1|.|TRBV5-4
CASSSTGGLFDEQFF
TGTGCCAGCAGCTCCACAGGGGGCCTCTTTGATGAGCAGTTCTTC
>.|TRBJ1-4|once|TRBV5-1
CASSLDSHNEKLFF
TGCGCCAGCAGCTTGGACAGCCATAATGAAAAACTGTTTTTT
>TRBD1|TRBJ2-3|.|TRBV6-2/TRBV6-3
CASSYRGQGARTDTQYF
TGTGCCAGCAGTTACAGGGGACAGGGGGCGCGAACAGATACGCAGTATTTT
>.|TRBJ1-5|once|TRBV7-2
CASSLVQGGQPQHF
TGTGCCAGCAGCTTAGTCCAGGGAGGTCAGCCCCAGCATTTT
>.|TRBJ2-5|.|TRBV12-3/TRBV12-4
CASSLHQETQYF
TGTGCCAGCAGCCTTCACCAAGAGACCCAGTACTTC
>TRBD2|TRBJ2-3|.|TRBV9
CASSARLQTSGTDTQYF
TGTGCCAGCAGCGCTCGGCTCCAGACTAGCGGGACAGATACGCAGTATTTT
>TRBD1|TRBJ2-7|.|TRBV28
CASSRDRSVNEQYF
TGTGCCAGCAGCCGGGACAGGAGCGTGAACGAGCAGTACTTC
>TRBD1|TRBJ2-2|.|TRBV5-1
CASSPGTGGYGELFF
TGCGCCAGCAGCCCCGGGACAGGGGGCTACGGGGAGCTGTTTTTT
>.|TRBJ2-3|.|TRBV27
CASRDRYSTDTQYF
TGTGCCAGCAGAGACAGGTATAGCACAGATACGCAGTATTTT
>TRBD2|TRBJ2-2|.|TRBV4-1
CASHPRLAGNTGELFF
TGCGCCAGCCACCCCCGACTAGCGGGGAACACCGGGGAGCTGTTTTTT
>.|TRBJ2-2|.|TRBV11-2
CASSLGLTSSTNTGELFF
TGTGCCAGCAGCTTAGGACTAACATCCTCAACGAACACCGGGGAGCTGTTTTTT
>TRBD1|TRBJ1-5|.|TRBV6-2/TRBV6-3
CASSTGQTSNQPQHF
TGTGCCAGCAGTACGGGACAGACAAGCAATCAGCCCCAGCATTTT
>.|TRBJ1-4|once|TRBV29-1
CSARLDEKLFF
TGCAGCGCCCGGTTGGATGAAAAACTGTTTTTT
>TRBD1|TRBJ1-3|.|TRBV6-5
CASSRDRDRNTIYF
TGTGCCAGCAGCCGGGACAGGGATAGAAACACCATATATTTT
>TRBD1|TRBJ2-7|.|TRBV12-3/TRBV12-4
CASRRTGDYEQYF
TGTGCCAGCAGGCGGACAGGGGACTACGAGCAGTACTTC
>TRBD1|TRBJ2-7|.|TRBV28
CASSPPGTGDFEQYF
TGTGCCAGCAGTCCTCCCGGGACAGGGGACTTCGAGCAGTACTTC
>TRBD2|TRBJ2-1|.|TRBV9
CASSQRGGNNEQFF
TGTGCCAGCAGCCAGCGGGGGGGCAATAATGAGCAGTTCTTC